This T cell receptor (beta chain) appears in the sequencing data of a study of OX40 agonist ivuxolimab in advanced cancers. Overall study context: Patients receiving dose escalation had hepatocellular carcinoma, melanoma, renal cell or head and neck cancer.

CDR1 and CDR2 from the germline V gene are MNHEY and SVGAGI. The CDR3 extends over 13 amino acids. The V gene lost 4 bases and the J gene lost 2 bases, with 8 bases spanning the gap. Measured with immunoSEQ multiplex PCR; TCRdb has only the in-frame clones, and not every one. Altogether tens of thousands of clones are present, nearly 90% being singletons, with the ten largest covering approximately 0.35%. This clone was seen only a few times. The chain links TRBV6-5 to TRBJ1-1, with D unresolved. The sample was CD4+ or CD8+ T cells sorted from blood, taken in a trial of the OX40 agonist ivuxolimab. The clonotype originates from an adult with an advanced solid tumor such as melanoma, head and neck, liver or kidney cancer. The CDR3 reads CASSLNYNTEAFF. CDR3 in DNA: TGTGCCAGCAGTTTAAATTACAACACTGAAGCTTTCTTT.